These 15 T cell receptor beta chains were sequenced from one sample in a study of blood T cell repertoires in COVID-19 (dated by TCRdb to 2018 to 2020). The library was obtained by the immunoSEQ multiplex PCR assay. TCRdb stores this immuneACCESS table with in-frame sequences only. Part of the clones is absent; in the studies checked, under half of the shortfall reflects unresolved V genes, and no reason is known for the rest. The sample includes around 140,000 clones, with about four fifths observed a single time. The ten largest account for 17% of the sample. The sequenced material came from peripheral blood. The source is a woman older than 75 with acute or convalescent COVID-19.

V is TRBV27 and J is TRBJ2-7, with D maybe TRBD1 (6 bases). CDR1 is MNHEY, CDR2 SMNVEV, per germline (reference sequence). CDR3 length: 12 amino acids. Deletions cut 8 bases from V and 6 bases from J, with 14 bases between. The CDR3 loop is CASSPTGPEQYF. CDR3 coding DNA: TGTGCCAGCTCCCCAACAGGGCCCGAGCAGTACTTC.

The chain uses TRBV19 and TRBJ1-2, with 7 bases identical to TRBD1. Germline assignment: CDR1 LNHDA and CDR2 SQIVND (reference sequence). There are 14 residues in the CDR3. V shed 7 bases, J shed 2 bases, and the junction held 7 bases outside the gene matches. The CDR3 coding sequence is TGTGCCAGTACTCAGGACAGGAGAAACTATGGCTACACCTTC. This gives the protein CASTQDRRNYGYTF.

V usage is TRBV4-3 and J usage is TRBJ2-5; D is possibly TRBD2 (7 bases). Germline CDR1 is LGHNA and CDR2 is YSLEER. The CDR3 covers 16 residues. V shed 5 bases and J shed 4 bases, with 20 bases lying between them. The CDR3 DNA reads TGCGCCAGCAGCTTAGGTGGGGGGGGCTTCCGAGAGACCCAGTACTTC. This sequence encodes CASSLGGGGFRETQYF.

The rearrangement uses TRBV6-5 and TRBJ2-7; D is possibly TRBD1 (6 bases). V shed 7 bases and J shed 2 bases, with 18 bases lying between them. The CDR3 runs 15 residues. Germline loops: CDR1 MNHEY, CDR2 SVGAGI. In DNA form, the CDR3 reads TGTGCCAGCACTCTCGATTTGGACAGAGCCTACGAGCAGTACTTC. Residues: CASTLDLDRAYEQYF.

The rearrangement joins TRBV2 to TRBJ1-1; D call uncertain. This CDR3 contains 13 residues. V was pared by 6 bases and J by 3 bases, with 11 bases between. CDR1 is SNHLY, CDR2 FYNNEI, per germline. The CDR3 spells CASSNTVDTEAFF. In DNA, the CDR3 is TGTGCCAGCAGCAATACGGTGGACACTGAAGCTTTCTTT.

This chain links TRBV7-2 with TRBJ2-5; D ambiguous. Between the trimmed V and J ends, which lost 1 base and 2 bases, there was a span of 5 bases. The CDR3 sequence is 13 residues long. Germline CDR1 and CDR2: SGHTA and FQGNSA. The DNA of the CDR3 is TGTGCCAGCAGCTTAGGACAACAAGAGACCCAGTACTTC. Protein product: CASSLGQQETQYF.

The V gene is TRBV2, the J gene TRBJ2-1; weak D call: TRBD1 (6 bases). Germline V gene lookup returns CDR1 SNHLY and CDR2 FYNNEI. The CDR3 consists of 14 residues. The germline V and J ends were trimmed by 11 bases and 4 bases, with 18 bases remaining between them. CDR3: CAGSPDRSYNEQFF. The CDR3 nucleotides are TGTGCCGGATCTCCCGACAGGTCGTACAATGAGCAGTTCTTC.

Turning to this clone: Other DNA sequences from this sample encode an identical CDR3 as well. This sequence joins TRBV30 and TRBJ1-5; no reliable D call. Looked up from germline, CDR1 is GTSNPN and CDR2 is SVGIG (reference sequence). The CDR3 is 13 residues long. V was clipped by 0 bases and J by 4 bases, with 7 bases between them. CDR3 in amino acids: CAWSVRGNQPQHF. The CDR3 bases are TGTGCCTGGAGTGTACGGGGAAATCAGCCCCAGCATTTT.

CDR3 bases: TGTGCCAGCAGTTTATACGGGAGGGGCCGTAAATCCTCTGGAAACACCATATATTTT. Amino acids: CASSLYGRGRKSSGNTIYF. This chain joins TRBV27 and TRBJ1-3; D is possibly TRBD1 (5 bases). The CDR3 is 19 amino acids. The germline V and J ends were trimmed by 1 base and 0 bases, with 19 bases remaining between them. Germline CDR1 MNHEY, CDR2 SMNVEV (reference sequence).

This chain links TRBV3-1 (or the pseudogene TRBV3-2) with TRBJ1-6; D remains unclear. Trimming took off 4 bases at V and 7 bases at J, with 11 bases between the two ends. The CDR3 is 14 amino acids. Germline CDR1 is LGHDT and CDR2 is YNNKEL (reference sequence). CDR3 amino acids: CASSPRGENSPLHF. For the CDR3, the DNA is TGTGCCAGCAGCCCCCGCGGGGAGAATTCACCCCTCCACTTT.

This rearrangement joins TRBV5-6 to TRBJ1-1, with D hard to call. The CDR3 has 16 amino acids. Between the trimmed V and J ends, which lost 0 bases and 0 bases, there was a span of 12 bases. Germline CDR1 reads SGHDT; CDR2 reads YYEEEE. The CDR3 DNA sequence: TGTGCCAGCAGCTTGGATCAGATCCCCATGAACACTGAAGCTTTCTTT. Translated, it gives CASSLDQIPMNTEAFF.

In its sample, this clone was seen a few times. V usage is TRBV18 and J usage is TRBJ2-1, with D perhaps TRBD2 (6 bases). The CDR3 covers 16 residues. CDR1 and CDR2 from the germline V gene are KGHSH and LQKENI. V shed 2 bases and J shed 4 bases, with 15 bases lying between them. The DNA for the CDR3 is TGTGCCAGCTCACCAGGCGCGGGACCCGGTTACAATGAGCAGTTCTTC. Translation gives CASSPGAGPGYNEQFF.

This clone was observed a few times. The V call is TRBV4-3, the J call TRBJ1-1; D is undetermined. The CDR3 runs 16 residues. The V gene's germline CDR1 is LGHNA and CDR2 YSLEER. With 2 bases removed from V and 10 bases from J, the gap between germline ends came to 23 bases. The CDR3 DNA sequence: TGCGCCAGCAGCCAACACCGCATAGGAGGGTCAAAAGGAGCTTTCTTT. Translating it yields CASSQHRIGGSKGAFF.

This clone was counted a single time. The rearrangement uses TRBV12-3 or TRBV12-4 and TRBJ2-3; 7 nucleotides agree with TRBD1. The CDR3 runs to 13 residues. The V gene end was trimmed by 5 bases and the J gene end by 7 bases; junction bases not matched to a gene: 6. CDR3 DNA: TGTGCCAGCAGTACACAGGGGCGGTATACGCAGTATTTT. Translation: CASSTQGRYTQYF.

V is TRBV7-6 and J is TRBJ2-2; the D gene is possibly TRBD2 (6 bases). CDR1 SGHVS and CDR2 FNYEAQ come from the germline V gene. Trimming removed 5 bases from V and 2 bases from J, with 15 bases in between. The CDR3 consists of 16 residues. The CDR3 is CASSPSSGLNTGELFF. CDR3 bases: TGTGCCAGCAGCCCATCCAGCGGGCTAAACACCGGGGAGCTGTTTTTT.